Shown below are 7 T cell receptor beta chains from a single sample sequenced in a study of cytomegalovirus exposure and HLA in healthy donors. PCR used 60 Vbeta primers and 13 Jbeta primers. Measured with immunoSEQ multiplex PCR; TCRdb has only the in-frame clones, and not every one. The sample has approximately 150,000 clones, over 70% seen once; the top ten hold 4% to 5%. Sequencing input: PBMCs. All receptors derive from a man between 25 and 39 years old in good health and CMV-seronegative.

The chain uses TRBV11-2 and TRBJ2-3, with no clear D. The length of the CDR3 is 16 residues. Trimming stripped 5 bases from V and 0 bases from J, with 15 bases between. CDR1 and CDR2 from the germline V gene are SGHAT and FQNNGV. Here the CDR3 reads CASSVADGSSTDTQYF. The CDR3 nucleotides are TGTGCCAGCAGCGTGGCCGATGGTTCTAGCACAGATACGCAGTATTTT.

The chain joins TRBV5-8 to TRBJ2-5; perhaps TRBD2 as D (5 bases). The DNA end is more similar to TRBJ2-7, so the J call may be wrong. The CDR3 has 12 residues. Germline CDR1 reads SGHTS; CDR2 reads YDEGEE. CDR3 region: CASSHRGDEQYF. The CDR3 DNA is TGTGCCAGCAGCCATCGGGGAGACGAGCAGTACTTC.

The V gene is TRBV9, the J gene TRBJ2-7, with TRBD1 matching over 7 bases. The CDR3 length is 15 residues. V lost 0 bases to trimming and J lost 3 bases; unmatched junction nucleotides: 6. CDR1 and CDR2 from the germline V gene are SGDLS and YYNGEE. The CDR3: CASSVVAGGGYEQYF. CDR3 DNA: TGTGCCAGCAGCGTAGTAGCAGGGGGTGGCTACGAGCAGTACTTC.

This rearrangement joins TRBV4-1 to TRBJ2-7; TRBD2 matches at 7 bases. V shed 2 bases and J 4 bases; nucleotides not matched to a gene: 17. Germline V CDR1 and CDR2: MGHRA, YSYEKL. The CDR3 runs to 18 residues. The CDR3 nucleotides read TGCGCCAGCAGCCAAAACCTTGCTCCGGGGACTAAACTATACGAGCAGTACTTC. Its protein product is CASSQNLAPGTKLYEQYF.

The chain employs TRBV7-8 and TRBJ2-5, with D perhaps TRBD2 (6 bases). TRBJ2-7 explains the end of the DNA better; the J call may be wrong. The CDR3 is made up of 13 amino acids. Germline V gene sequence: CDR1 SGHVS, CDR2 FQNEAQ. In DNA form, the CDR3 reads TGTGCCAGCAGCCCGGACTATACGGCCGAGCAGTACTTC. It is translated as CASSPDYTAEQYF.

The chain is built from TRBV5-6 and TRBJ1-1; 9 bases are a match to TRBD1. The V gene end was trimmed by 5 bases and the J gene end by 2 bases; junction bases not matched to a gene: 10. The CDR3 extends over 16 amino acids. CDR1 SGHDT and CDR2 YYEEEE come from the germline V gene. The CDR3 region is CASRPLQGAGNTEAFF. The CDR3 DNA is TGTGCCAGCAGACCCTTACAGGGGGCTGGAAACACTGAAGCTTTCTTT.

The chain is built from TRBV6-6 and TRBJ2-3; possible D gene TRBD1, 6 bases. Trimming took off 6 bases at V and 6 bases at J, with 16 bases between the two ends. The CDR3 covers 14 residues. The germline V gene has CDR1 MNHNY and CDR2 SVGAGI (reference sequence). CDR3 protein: CASSPMGAEDTQYF. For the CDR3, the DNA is TGTGCCAGCAGCCCCATGGGGGCTGAGGATACGCAGTATTTT.